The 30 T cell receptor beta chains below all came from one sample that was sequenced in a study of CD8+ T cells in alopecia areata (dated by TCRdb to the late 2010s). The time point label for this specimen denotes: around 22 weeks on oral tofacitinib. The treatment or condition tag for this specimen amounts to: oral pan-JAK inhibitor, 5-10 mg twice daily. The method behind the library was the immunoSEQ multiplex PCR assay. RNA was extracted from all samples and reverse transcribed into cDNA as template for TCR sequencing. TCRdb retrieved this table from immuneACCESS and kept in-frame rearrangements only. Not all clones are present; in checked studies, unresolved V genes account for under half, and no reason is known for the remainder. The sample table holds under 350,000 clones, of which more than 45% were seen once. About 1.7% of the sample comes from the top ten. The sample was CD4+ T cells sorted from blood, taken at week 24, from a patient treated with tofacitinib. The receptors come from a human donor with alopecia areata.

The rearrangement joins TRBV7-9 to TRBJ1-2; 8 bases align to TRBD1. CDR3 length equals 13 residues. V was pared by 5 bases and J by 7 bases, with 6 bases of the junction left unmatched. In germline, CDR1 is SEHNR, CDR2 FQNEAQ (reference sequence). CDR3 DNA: TGTGCCAGCAGCCCCAACAGGGGGTCTGGCTACACCTTC. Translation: CASSPNRGSGYTF.

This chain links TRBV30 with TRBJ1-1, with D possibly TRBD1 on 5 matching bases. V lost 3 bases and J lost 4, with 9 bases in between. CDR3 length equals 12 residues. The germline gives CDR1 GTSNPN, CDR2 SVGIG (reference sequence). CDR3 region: CAWSETVTEAFF. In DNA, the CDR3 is TGTGCCTGGAGCGAGACAGTCACTGAAGCTTTCTTT.

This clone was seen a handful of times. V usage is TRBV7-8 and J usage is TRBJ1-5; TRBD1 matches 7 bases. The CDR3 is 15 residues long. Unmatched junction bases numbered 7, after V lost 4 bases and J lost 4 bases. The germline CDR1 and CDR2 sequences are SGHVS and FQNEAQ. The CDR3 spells CASSSLAGGNQPQHF. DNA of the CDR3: TGTGCCAGCAGCTCGTTGGCAGGGGGAAATCAGCCCCAGCATTTT.

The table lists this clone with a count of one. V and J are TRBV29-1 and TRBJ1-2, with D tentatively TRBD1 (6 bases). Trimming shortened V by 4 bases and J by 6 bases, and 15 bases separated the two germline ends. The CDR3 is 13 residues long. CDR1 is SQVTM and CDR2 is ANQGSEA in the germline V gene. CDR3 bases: TGCAGCGTTGGCCCGGGTTACAGGGATGGCTACACCTTC. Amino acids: CSVGPGYRDGYTF.

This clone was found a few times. CDR3 in DNA: TGTGCCAGCAGCGCGGGACAGAACACTGAAGCTTTCTTT. Protein product: CASSAGQNTEAFF. V usage is TRBV11-1 and J usage is TRBJ1-1, with a tentative D call TRBD1 (6 bases). This CDR3 region has 13 residues. Trimming cost V 5 bases and J 1 base, with 8 bases left between them. In germline, CDR1 is SGHAT, CDR2 FQDESV (reference sequence).

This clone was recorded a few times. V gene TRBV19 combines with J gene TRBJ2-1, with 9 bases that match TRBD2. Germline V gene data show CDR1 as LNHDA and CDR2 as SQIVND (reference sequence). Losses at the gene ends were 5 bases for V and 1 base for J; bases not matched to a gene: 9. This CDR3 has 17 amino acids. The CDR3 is CASSGLAGILSYNEQFF. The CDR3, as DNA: TGTGCCAGTAGTGGCCTAGCGGGGATCTTATCCTACAATGAGCAGTTCTTC. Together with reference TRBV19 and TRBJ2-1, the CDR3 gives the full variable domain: DGGITQSPKYLFRKEGQNVTLSCEQNLNHDAMYWYRQDPGQGLRLIYYSQIVNDFQKGDIAEGYSVSREKKESFPLTVTSAQKNPTAFYLCASSGLAGILSYNEQFFGPGTRLTVL.

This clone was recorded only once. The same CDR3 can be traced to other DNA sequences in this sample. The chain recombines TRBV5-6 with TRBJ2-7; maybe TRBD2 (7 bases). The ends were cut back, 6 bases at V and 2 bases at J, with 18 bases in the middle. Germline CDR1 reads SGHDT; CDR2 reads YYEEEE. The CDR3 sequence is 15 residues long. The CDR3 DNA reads TGTGCCAGCACCCGGGCCAGGGGAGGGGCCTACGAGCAGTACTTC. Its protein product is CASTRARGGAYEQYF.

The CDR3 protein is CASSSGQVSNQPQHF. The DNA for the CDR3 is TGTGCCAGCTCATCAGGACAGGTTTCTAATCAGCCCCAGCATTTT. This chain joins TRBV18 and TRBJ1-5; TRBD1 agrees at 7 bases. The V segment lost 5 bases and the J segment 4 bases; nucleotides outside the gene matches: 8. This CDR3 comprises 15 residues. The germline CDR1 and CDR2 sequences are KGHSH and LQKENI.

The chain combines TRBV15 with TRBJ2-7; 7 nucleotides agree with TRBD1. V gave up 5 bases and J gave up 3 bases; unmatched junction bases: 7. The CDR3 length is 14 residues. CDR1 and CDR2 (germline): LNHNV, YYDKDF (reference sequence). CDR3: CATSGKTGDYEQYF. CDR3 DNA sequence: TGTGCCACCAGCGGAAAAACAGGGGACTACGAGCAGTACTTC.

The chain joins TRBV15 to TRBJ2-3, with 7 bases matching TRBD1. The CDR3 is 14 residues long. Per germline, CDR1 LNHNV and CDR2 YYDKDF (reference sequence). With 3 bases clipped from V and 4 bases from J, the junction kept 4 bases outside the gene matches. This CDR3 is CATSSATGPDTQYF. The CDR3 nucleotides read TGTGCCACCAGCAGTGCGACAGGGCCAGATACGCAGTATTTT.

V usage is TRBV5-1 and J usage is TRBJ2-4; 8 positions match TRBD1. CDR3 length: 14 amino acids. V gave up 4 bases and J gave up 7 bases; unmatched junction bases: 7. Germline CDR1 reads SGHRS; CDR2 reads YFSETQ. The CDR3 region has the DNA TGCGCCAGCAGCCCGGCGGGACAGGAGAACATTCAGTACTTC. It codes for CASSPAGQENIQYF.

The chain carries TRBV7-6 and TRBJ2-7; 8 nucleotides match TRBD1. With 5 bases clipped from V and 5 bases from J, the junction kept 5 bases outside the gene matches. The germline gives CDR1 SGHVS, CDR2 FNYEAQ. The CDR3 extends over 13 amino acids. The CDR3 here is CASSQYRGNEQYF. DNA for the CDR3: TGTGCCAGCAGCCAATACAGGGGGAACGAGCAGTACTTC. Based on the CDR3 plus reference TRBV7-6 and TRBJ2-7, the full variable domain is GAGVSQSPRYKVTKRGQDVALRCDPISGHVSLYWYRQALGQGPEFLTYFNYEAQQDKSGLPNDRFSAERPEGSISTLTIQRTEQRDSAMYRCASSQYRGNEQYFGPGTRLTVT.

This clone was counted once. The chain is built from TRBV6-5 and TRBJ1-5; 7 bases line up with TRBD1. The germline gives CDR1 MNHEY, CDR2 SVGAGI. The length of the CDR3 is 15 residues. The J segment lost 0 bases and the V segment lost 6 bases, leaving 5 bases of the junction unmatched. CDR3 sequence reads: CASSRGVNSNQPQHF. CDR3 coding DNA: TGTGCCAGCAGCAGGGGGGTTAATAGCAATCAGCCCCAGCATTTT.

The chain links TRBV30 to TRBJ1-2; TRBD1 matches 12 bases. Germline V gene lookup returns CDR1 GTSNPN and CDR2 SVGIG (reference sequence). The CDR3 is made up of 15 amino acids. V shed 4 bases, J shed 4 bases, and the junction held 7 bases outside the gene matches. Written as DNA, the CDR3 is TGTGCCTGGACCACCGGGACAGGGGGCTTCTATGGCTACACCTTC. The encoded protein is CAWTTGTGGFYGYTF.

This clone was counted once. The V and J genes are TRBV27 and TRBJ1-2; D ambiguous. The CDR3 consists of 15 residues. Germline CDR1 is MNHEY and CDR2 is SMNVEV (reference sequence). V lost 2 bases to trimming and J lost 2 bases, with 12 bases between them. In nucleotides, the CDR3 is TGTGCCAGCAGTTTAAAGGGCTTTTTGAACTATGGCTACACCTTC. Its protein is CASSLKGFLNYGYTF.

CDR3 DNA: TGTGCCAGCAGACCACAGGGGTTGGGCAATCAGCCCCAGCATTTT. It is translated as CASRPQGLGNQPQHF. The V and J genes are TRBV28 and TRBJ1-5; 7 nucleotides line up with TRBD1. The germline CDR1 and CDR2 sequences are MDHEN and SYDVKM. V was clipped by 6 bases and J by 2 bases; unmatched bases: 7. The CDR3 contains 15 residues. Full variable domain (outside the CDR3, taken from reference TRBV28 and TRBJ1-5): DVKVTQSSRYLVKRTGEKVFLECVQDMDHENMFWYRQDPGLGLRLIYFSYDVKMKEKGDIPEGYSVSREKKERFSLILESASTNQTSMYLCASRPQGLGNQPQHFGDGTRLSIL.

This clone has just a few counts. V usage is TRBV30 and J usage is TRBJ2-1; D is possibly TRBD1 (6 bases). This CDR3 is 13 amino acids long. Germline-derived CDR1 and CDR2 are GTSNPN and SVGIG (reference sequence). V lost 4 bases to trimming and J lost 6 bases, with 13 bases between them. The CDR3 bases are TGTGCCTGGACCTCAGCACAGGGCAATGAGCAGTTCTTC. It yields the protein CAWTSAQGNEQFF.

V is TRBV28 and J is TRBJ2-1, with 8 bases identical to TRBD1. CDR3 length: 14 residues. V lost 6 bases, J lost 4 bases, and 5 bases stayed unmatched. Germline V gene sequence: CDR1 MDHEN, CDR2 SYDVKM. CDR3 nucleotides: TGTGCCAGCAGGGGACAGGACCCATACAATGAGCAGTTCTTC. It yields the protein CASRGQDPYNEQFF.

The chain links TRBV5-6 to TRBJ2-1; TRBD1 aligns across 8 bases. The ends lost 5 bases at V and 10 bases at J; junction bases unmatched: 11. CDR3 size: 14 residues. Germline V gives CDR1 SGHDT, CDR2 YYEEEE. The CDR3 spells CASSPPGQEGEQFF. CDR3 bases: TGTGCCAGCAGTCCTCCGGGACAGGAGGGCGAGCAGTTCTTC.

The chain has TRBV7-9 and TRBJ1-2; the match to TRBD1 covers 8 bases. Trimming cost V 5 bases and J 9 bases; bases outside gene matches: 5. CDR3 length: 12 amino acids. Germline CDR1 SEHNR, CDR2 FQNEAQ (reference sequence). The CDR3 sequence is CASSPGQGSYTF. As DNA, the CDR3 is TGTGCCAGCAGCCCAGGACAGGGAAGCTACACCTTC.

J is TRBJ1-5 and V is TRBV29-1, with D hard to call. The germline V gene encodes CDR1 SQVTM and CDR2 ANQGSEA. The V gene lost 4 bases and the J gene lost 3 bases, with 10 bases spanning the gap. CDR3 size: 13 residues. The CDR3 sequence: CSVAPGFNQPQHF. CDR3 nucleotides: TGCAGCGTTGCCCCGGGATTCAATCAGCCCCAGCATTTT.

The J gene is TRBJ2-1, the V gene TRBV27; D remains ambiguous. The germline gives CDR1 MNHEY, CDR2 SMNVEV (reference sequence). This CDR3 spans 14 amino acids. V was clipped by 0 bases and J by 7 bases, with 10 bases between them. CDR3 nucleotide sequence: TGTGCCAGCAGTTTATCGCGTTACGGGAATGAGCAGTTCTTC. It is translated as CASSLSRYGNEQFF.

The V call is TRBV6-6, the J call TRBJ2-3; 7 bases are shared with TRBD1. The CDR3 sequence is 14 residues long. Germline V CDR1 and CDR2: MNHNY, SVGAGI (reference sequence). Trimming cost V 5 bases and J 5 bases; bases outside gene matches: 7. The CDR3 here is CASSLTGPGDTQYF. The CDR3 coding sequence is TGTGCCAGCAGTCTGACAGGGCCGGGAGATACGCAGTATTTT.

The CDR3 is CASRSQGATEAFF. As DNA, the CDR3 is TGTGCCAGCAGGTCACAGGGGGCCACTGAAGCTTTCTTT. V is TRBV9 and J is TRBJ1-1; TRBD1 aligns across 9 bases. The CDR3 has 13 amino acids. Germline V lookup: CDR1 SGDLS, CDR2 YYNGEE. With 5 bases clipped from V and 4 bases from J, the junction kept 3 bases outside the gene matches. The variable domain in full, with the rest retrieved from reference TRBV9 and TRBJ1-1, is DSGVTQTPKHLITATGQRVTLRCSPRSGDLSVYWYQQSLDQGLQFLIQYYNGEERAKGNILERFSAQQFPDLHSELNLSSLELGDSALYFCASRSQGATEAFFGQGTRLTVV.

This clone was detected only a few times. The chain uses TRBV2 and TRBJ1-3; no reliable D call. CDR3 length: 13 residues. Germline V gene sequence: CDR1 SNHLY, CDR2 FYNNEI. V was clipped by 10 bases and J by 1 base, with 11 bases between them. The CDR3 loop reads CATTTVSGNTIYF. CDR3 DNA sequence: TGTGCCACCACGACGGTGTCTGGAAACACCATATATTTT.

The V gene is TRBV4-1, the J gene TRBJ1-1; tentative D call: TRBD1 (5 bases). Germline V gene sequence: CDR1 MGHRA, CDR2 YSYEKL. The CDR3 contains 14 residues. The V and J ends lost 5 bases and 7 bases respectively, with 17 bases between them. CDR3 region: CASSSWEGYHEAFF. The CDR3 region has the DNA TGCGCCAGCAGCTCCTGGGAGGGGTACCATGAAGCTTTCTTT.

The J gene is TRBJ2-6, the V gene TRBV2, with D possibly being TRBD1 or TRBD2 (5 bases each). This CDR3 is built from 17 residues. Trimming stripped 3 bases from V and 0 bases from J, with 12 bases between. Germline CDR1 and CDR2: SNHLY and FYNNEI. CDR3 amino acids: CASSELGPYSGANVLTF. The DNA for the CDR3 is TGTGCCAGCAGTGAGTTGGGACCCTACTCTGGGGCCAACGTCCTGACTTTC.

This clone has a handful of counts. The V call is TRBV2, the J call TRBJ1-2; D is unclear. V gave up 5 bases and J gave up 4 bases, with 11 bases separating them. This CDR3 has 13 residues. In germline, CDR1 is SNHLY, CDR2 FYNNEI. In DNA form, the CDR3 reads TGTGCCAGCAGTCCCGAGGAGACCTATGGCTACACCTTC. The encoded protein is CASSPEETYGYTF.

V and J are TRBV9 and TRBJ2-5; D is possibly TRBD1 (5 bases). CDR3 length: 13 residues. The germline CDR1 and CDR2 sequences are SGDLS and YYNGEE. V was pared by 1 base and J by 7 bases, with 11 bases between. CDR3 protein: CASSVSQGATQYF. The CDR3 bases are TGTGCCAGCAGCGTAAGTCAGGGTGCGACCCAGTACTTC.

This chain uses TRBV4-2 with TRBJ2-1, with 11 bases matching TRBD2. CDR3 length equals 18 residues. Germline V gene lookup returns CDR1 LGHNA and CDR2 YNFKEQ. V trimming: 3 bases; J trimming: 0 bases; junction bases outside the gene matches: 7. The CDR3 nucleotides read TGTGCCAGCAGCCAGTTAGCGGGGGGGGCTCCCTCCTACAATGAGCAGTTCTTC. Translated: CASSQLAGGAPSYNEQFF.